Following are 32 T cell receptor beta chains from one sample sequenced in a study of cytomegalovirus exposure and HLA in healthy donors. The primer mix had 60 Vbeta and 13 Jbeta primers. Some clones are missing from TCRdb's copy, which holds only in-frame ones; the method was immunoSEQ multiplex PCR. The table lists fewer than 150,000 clones, 79% of them singletons. Material for sequencing was PBMCs. The source of these receptors is a man aged 40-49 years in good health and CMV-seropositive.

The chain has TRBV2 and TRBJ1-2, with no clear D. CDR3 length: 14 amino acids. Germline V lookup: CDR1 SNHLY, CDR2 FYNNEI. V lost 4 bases and J lost 0, with 9 bases in between. For the CDR3, the DNA is TGTGCCAGCAGTGTCGTGGAGTCTAACTATGGCTACACCTTC. Encoded protein: CASSVVESNYGYTF.

The V call is TRBV15, the J call TRBJ1-3; D remains ambiguous. Between the trimmed V and J ends, which lost 0 bases and 1 base, there was a span of 7 bases. Per germline, CDR1 LNHNV and CDR2 YYDKDF (reference sequence). The CDR3 runs to 15 residues. The CDR3 here is CATSRDVRSGNTIYF. The CDR3 DNA reads as TGTGCCACCAGCAGAGATGTGAGGTCTGGAAACACCATATATTTT. Full variable domain (remainder filled in from reference TRBV15 and TRBJ1-3): DAMVIQNPRYQVTQFGKPVTLSCSQTLNHNVMYWYQQKSSQAPKLLFHYYDKDFNNEADTPDNFQSRRPNTSFCFLDIRSPGLGDTAMYLCATSRDVRSGNTIYFGEGSWLTVV.

This chain connects TRBV2 to TRBJ1-1, with TRBD1 identical over 7 bases. CDR1 SNHLY and CDR2 FYNNEI come from the germline V gene. Trimming removed 6 bases from V and 0 bases from J; junction bases left unmatched: 13. The CDR3 is 17 amino acids. The CDR3 spells CASSDGGTAGMNTEAFF. As DNA, the CDR3 is TGTGCCAGCAGCGATGGTGGGACAGCCGGAATGAACACTGAAGCTTTCTTT.

The chain carries TRBV5-4 and TRBJ2-3; 8 bases fit TRBD1. The CDR3 is 14 residues long. Germline values: CDR1 SGHNT, CDR2 YYREEE (reference sequence). Trimming cost V 6 bases and J 8 bases; bases outside gene matches: 11. CDR3 nucleotide sequence: TGTGCCAGCATGACGGGACAGGCGATCGGTACGCAGTATTTT. This codes for CASMTGQAIGTQYF.

This sequence joins TRBV27 and TRBJ1-5, with TRBD1 matching over 7 bases. Trimming took 0 bases from V and 3 from J; bases not matched to a gene: 5. Per germline, CDR1 MNHEY and CDR2 SMNVEV (reference sequence). There are 16 residues in the CDR3. The CDR3 here is CASSLSGRGNNQPQHF. In nucleotides, the CDR3 is TGTGCCAGCAGTTTATCGGGCAGGGGGAACAATCAGCCCCAGCATTTT.

The chain has TRBV27 and TRBJ2-2, with D possibly being TRBD2 (6 bases). The germline CDR1 and CDR2 sequences are MNHEY and SMNVEV (reference sequence). Trimming pared 7 bases from V and 0 bases from J, leaving 12 bases between. CDR3 length: 15 residues. Here the CDR3 reads CASKGTGTNTGELFF. CDR3 coding DNA: TGTGCCAGCAAGGGGACTGGAACGAACACCGGGGAGCTGTTTTTT.

The rearrangement joins TRBV27 to TRBJ2-5, with D perhaps matching TRBD1 (6 bases). The J call may be in error: the DNA end matches TRBJ2-7 better. The germline gives CDR1 MNHEY, CDR2 SMNVEV (reference sequence). The CDR3 totals 14 residues. Here the CDR3 reads CASSSTGIPYEQYF. The CDR3 bases are TGTGCCAGCAGTTCCACAGGGATCCCCTACGAGCAGTACTTC.

The chain links TRBV5-1 to TRBJ1-1, with D unclear. Trimming removed 4 bases from V and 7 bases from J, with 17 bases in between. Looked up from germline, CDR1 is SGHRS and CDR2 is YFSETQ. The CDR3 spans 14 residues. The CDR3: CASSPQPAVVEAFF. The CDR3 region has the DNA TGCGCCAGCAGCCCTCAGCCAGCGGTGGTTGAAGCTTTCTTT. The complete variable domain, with remaining parts taken from reference TRBV5-1 and TRBJ1-1, reads KAGVTQTPRYLIKTRGQQVTLSCSPISGHRSVSWYQQTPGQGLQFLFEYFSETQRNKGNFPGRFSGRQFSNSRSEMNVSTLELGDSALYLCASSPQPAVVEAFFGQGTRLTVV.

The chain uses TRBV5-6 and TRBJ2-5; D ambiguous. The assigned J gene may be wrong: the sequence end matches TRBJ2-7 better. This CDR3 has 14 amino acids. Germline values: CDR1 SGHDT, CDR2 YYEEEE. The CDR3 bases are TGTGCCAGCAGCCCCGGAAGGTTCTACTACGAGCAGTACTTC. Translating gives CASSPGRFYYEQYF.

This chain joins TRBV6-5 and TRBJ2-7, with a tentative D call TRBD2 (6 bases). V was cut by 0 bases and J by 7 bases, with 16 bases left in between. This CDR3 is 15 amino acids long. Germline V gene data show CDR1 as MNHEY and CDR2 as SVGAGI. In DNA form, the CDR3 reads TGTGCCAGCAGTTACTCGACCGGGAGCCAGGGAGAGCAGTACTTC. It is translated as CASSYSTGSQGEQYF.

The genes are TRBV7-9 and TRBJ2-7, with TRBD1 matching 8 bases. Germline V gene sequence: CDR1 SEHNR, CDR2 FQNEAQ (reference sequence). The J segment lost 0 bases and the V segment lost 2 bases, leaving 6 bases of the junction unmatched. This CDR3 is 16 amino acids long. Here the CDR3 reads CASSLSPTGVSYEQYF. As DNA, the CDR3 is TGTGCCAGCAGCTTATCGCCGACAGGGGTCTCCTACGAGCAGTACTTC.

This clone was observed a few times. The genes are TRBV15 and TRBJ2-5, with D perhaps matching TRBD2 (6 bases). The CDR3 contains 13 residues. CDR1 and CDR2 (germline): LNHNV, YYDKDF (reference sequence). Trimming took off 9 bases at V and 2 bases at J, with 13 bases between the two ends. CDR3 coding DNA: TGTGCCACTACCAGGGACTTTCAAGAGACCCAGTACTTC. Amino acid sequence: CATTRDFQETQYF.

This clone was recorded once. The J gene is TRBJ1-1, the V gene TRBV10-3; a weak D match, TRBD1 (5 bases). With 5 bases removed from V and 1 base from J, the gap between germline ends came to 14 bases. CDR3 size: 15 residues. Germline values: CDR1 ENHRY, CDR2 SYGVKD. The CDR3 DNA follows: TGTGCCATCAGTCCTAAAACGACAGCGAACACTGAAGCTTTCTTT. It yields the protein CAISPKTTANTEAFF.

The chain joins TRBV28 to TRBJ2-6, with D maybe TRBD1 (5 bases). There are 15 residues in the CDR3. Per germline, CDR1 MDHEN and CDR2 SYDVKM. V shed 1 base and J shed 3 bases, with 7 bases lying between them. CDR3 in DNA: TGTGCCAGCAGTTTATCAGGGCTTGGGGCCAACGTCCTGACTTTC. Protein sequence: CASSLSGLGANVLTF.

The chain recombines TRBV6-5 with TRBJ1-4, with unresolved D. Trimming removed 2 bases from V and 7 bases from J, with 11 bases in between. This CDR3 contains 14 residues. From germline, CDR1 is MNHEY and CDR2 SVGAGI. The CDR3 loop is CASSYIGIGEKLFF. In nucleotides, the CDR3 is TGTGCCAGCAGTTACATCGGTATTGGTGAAAAACTGTTTTTT.

This rearrangement joins TRBV18 to TRBJ2-7, with no clear D. CDR3 length equals 15 residues. Germline V gene sequence: CDR1 KGHSH, CDR2 LQKENI. The V end lost 0 bases, the J end lost 3 bases, and 12 bases lay between the germline ends. The CDR3 region is CASSPPNTLYYEQYF. In DNA, the CDR3 is TGTGCCAGCTCACCACCGAACACCCTTTACTACGAGCAGTACTTC. Filled out from reference TRBV18 and TRBJ2-7, the complete variable domain reads NAGVMQNPRHLVRRRGQEARLRCSPMKGHSHVYWYRQLPEEGLKFMVYLQKENIIDESGMPKERFSAEFPKEGPSILRIQQVVRGDSAAYFCASSPPNTLYYEQYFGPGTRLTVT.

The rearrangement joins TRBV19 to TRBJ1-3; D uncertain. The CDR3 length is 16 residues. Germline lookup yields CDR1 LNHDA and CDR2 SQIVND (reference sequence). The V end lost 3 bases, the J end lost 0 bases, and 12 bases lay between the germline ends. The CDR3 protein is CASSISVVGSGNTIYF. CDR3 DNA sequence: TGTGCCAGTAGTATTAGTGTCGTCGGCTCTGGAAACACCATATATTTT.

CDR3 nucleotides: TGTGCCAGCACCAGGACAGGGAGGGTGGACGGCTACACCTTC. This gives the protein CASTRTGRVDGYTF. The chain links TRBV6-5 to TRBJ1-2; 8 bases align to TRBD1. V trimming: 7 bases; J trimming: 8 bases; junction bases outside the gene matches: 12. Per the germline V gene, CDR1 is MNHEY and CDR2 is SVGAGI. CDR3 length equals 14 residues.

The rearrangement joins TRBV11-1 to TRBJ2-7; D gene uncertain. V lost 5 bases, J lost 4 bases, and 3 bases lay in between. In germline, CDR1 is SGHAT, CDR2 FQDESV (reference sequence). The CDR3 spans 10 residues. CDR3 sequence: CASSQYEQYF. The CDR3 bases are TGTGCCAGCAGCCAGTACGAGCAGTACTTC.

This clone was seen more than once but under ten times. The chain employs TRBV28 and TRBJ2-3; 10 nucleotides align to TRBD2. Unmatched junction bases numbered 11, after V lost 5 bases and J lost 6 bases. This CDR3 contains 16 residues. Germline V gene sequence: CDR1 MDHEN, CDR2 SYDVKM. CDR3 nucleotides: TGTGCCAGCAGTAAACCGGGACTAGCGAATCGGGATACGCAGTATTTT. The encoded protein is CASSKPGLANRDTQYF.

The chain links TRBV5-5 to TRBJ1-4; TRBD1 matches 7 bases. The CDR3 runs to 15 residues. With V trimmed by 4 bases and J by 0 bases, 3 bases remained unmatched. Germline CDR1 and CDR2: SGHKS and YYEKEE (reference sequence). The CDR3 sequence is CASSRRGTTNEKLFF. DNA of the CDR3: TGTGCCAGCAGCCGCAGGGGGACAACTAATGAAAAACTGTTTTTT.

The rearrangement joins TRBV10-3 to TRBJ2-7; TRBD1 aligns across 7 bases. V shed 6 bases, J shed 5 bases, and the junction held 10 bases outside the gene matches. This CDR3 is built from 14 residues. Germline values: CDR1 ENHRY, CDR2 SYGVKD. The CDR3 DNA follows: TGTGCCATCAGGAGGGGACAGCCCCTGGACGAGCAGTACTTC. It translates to CAIRRGQPLDEQYF.

This clone came up many times. V usage is TRBV4-1 and J usage is TRBJ2-6; D remains ambiguous. Trimming removed 2 bases from V and 6 bases from J, with 11 bases in between. Germline CDR1 is MGHRA and CDR2 is YSYEKL. The CDR3 is made up of 15 amino acids. This CDR3 reads CASSQHHRQANVLTF. DNA of the CDR3: TGCGCCAGCAGCCAACATCACCGACAGGCCAACGTCCTGACTTTC.

V is TRBV7-3 and J is TRBJ2-5, with TRBD1 matching over 9 bases. From germline, CDR1 is SGHTA and CDR2 FQGTGA. This CDR3 region has 15 residues. After removal of 5 bases from V and 1 base from J, the junction contained 5 bases not matched to a gene. The CDR3 is CASSILGQGQETQYF. CDR3 DNA sequence: TGTGCCAGCAGCATTTTGGGACAGGGCCAAGAGACCCAGTACTTC.

V and J are TRBV7-9 and TRBJ2-2; D possibly corresponds to TRBD2 (6 bases). The CDR3 consists of 15 residues. The germline V gene encodes CDR1 SEHNR and CDR2 FQNEAQ (reference sequence). V lost 1 base to trimming and J lost 5 bases, with 11 bases between them. DNA of the CDR3: TGTGCCAGCAGCTTAGGGAGGAGGGTTACCGGGGAGCTGTTTTTT. It is translated as CASSLGRRVTGELFF.

V gene TRBV9 combines with J gene TRBJ2-2, with a tentative D call TRBD1 (5 bases). This CDR3 region has 16 residues. Per the germline V gene, CDR1 is SGDLS and CDR2 is YYNGEE. Trimming stripped 6 bases from V and 1 base from J, with 16 bases between. This CDR3 reads CASTLGGAVNTGELFF. The CDR3 DNA follows: TGTGCCAGCACCTTAGGTGGGGCAGTGAACACCGGGGAGCTGTTTTTT. Full variable domain (rest looked up from reference TRBV9 and TRBJ2-2): DSGVTQTPKHLITATGQRVTLRCSPRSGDLSVYWYQQSLDQGLQFLIQYYNGEERAKGNILERFSAQQFPDLHSELNLSSLELGDSALYFCASTLGGAVNTGELFFGEGSRLTVL.

V and J are TRBV7-2 and TRBJ2-1, with 9 bases lining up with TRBD2. CDR1 and CDR2 from the germline V gene are SGHTA and FQGNSA. The CDR3 consists of 16 residues. V shed 0 bases, J shed 7 bases, and the junction held 7 bases outside the gene matches. In DNA form, the CDR3 reads TGTGCCAGCAGCTTAGCCCCTACTAGCGGGCTTAATGAGCAGTTCTTC. Translated: CASSLAPTSGLNEQFF.

This clone was recorded only once. The chain links TRBV6-1 to TRBJ1-1; D is uncertain. Germline-derived CDR1 and CDR2 are MNHNS and SASEGT. Deletions cut 3 bases from V and 1 base from J, with 3 bases between. The CDR3 spans 12 residues. CDR3 amino acids: CASSDRNTEAFF. DNA of the CDR3: TGTGCCAGCAGTGATCGGAACACTGAAGCTTTCTTT.

This clone was recorded a few times. The V gene is TRBV11-2, the J gene TRBJ2-7; D might be TRBD2 (6 bases). From germline, CDR1 is SGHAT and CDR2 FQNNGV. Trimming took 8 bases from V and 3 from J, leaving 17 bases between them. CDR3 size: 14 residues. This CDR3 is CASGLWGVIYEQYF. In DNA, the CDR3 is TGTGCCAGCGGACTGTGGGGGGTGATCTACGAGCAGTACTTC.

As concerns this clone: The junction differs from germline at one of its ends, possibly a read error. The rearrangement joins TRBV7-7 to TRBJ2-5; perhaps TRBD2 as D (6 bases). Judging by the DNA end, TRBJ2-7 fits better; the J call may be wrong. Germline CDR1 is SSHAT and CDR2 is FNYEAQ (reference sequence). There are 18 residues in the CDR3. CDR3 loop: CASRPCVVWGETAYEQYF. The CDR3 DNA follows: TGTGCTAGCAGGCCATGCGTAGTATGGGGGGAAACTGCCTACGAGCAGTACTTC.

This chain joins TRBV11-2 and TRBJ2-5, with TRBD2 identical over 10 bases. Germline assignment: CDR1 SGHAT and CDR2 FQNNGV. The length of the CDR3 is 16 residues. J lost 5 bases, V lost 2 bases, and 8 bases had no gene match. The CDR3, as DNA: TGTGCCAGCAGCTTATTCCTAGCGGGAGTGGATGAGACCCAGTACTTC. Its protein product is CASSLFLAGVDETQYF.

V is TRBV5-1 and J is TRBJ2-3; TRBD2 matches at 14 bases. The CDR3 is 18 residues long. Per the germline V gene, CDR1 is SGHRS and CDR2 is YFSETQ. Germline trimming cut 0 bases from V and 2 bases from J; bases unmatched to any gene: 5. CDR3 sequence: CASSLGPGLAGDTDTQYF. Here the CDR3 DNA reads TGCGCCAGCAGCTTGGGTCCGGGACTAGCGGGAGACACAGATACGCAGTATTTT.